Shown below are 19 T cell receptor beta chains from a single sample sequenced in a study of shared clonotypes between healthy human individuals. Some clones are missing from TCRdb's copy, which holds only in-frame ones; the method was immunoSEQ multiplex PCR. The repertoire holds approximately 2,300,000 clones, with around 93% as singletons. Sequencing was performed on naive CD4+ T cells from PBMCs. The subset: CD45RA+ positively selected. All receptors come from a man aged 18 to 29 in good health. Some clones in this sample may be carry-over from other donors' samples.

For this clone: Other DNA variants within this sample encode the same CDR3. The V gene is TRBV2, the J gene TRBJ2-5; D uncertain. CDR3 length: 12 residues. CDR1 is SNHLY, CDR2 FYNNEI, per germline. Trimming removed 1 base at V and 5 bases at J, with 5 bases between. The CDR3 protein is CASSEGGETQYF. CDR3 nucleotide sequence: TGTGCCAGCAGTGAAGGTGGGGAGACCCAGTACTTC.

The chain recombines TRBV30 with TRBJ1-2, with 7 nucleotides matching TRBD1. The junction had 3 bases not matched to a gene; V was cut back by 5 bases and J by 3 bases. The germline CDR1 and CDR2 sequences are GTSNPN and SVGIG (reference sequence). This CDR3 region has 12 residues. The DNA of the CDR3 is TGTGCCTGGGAACAGGGGCACTATGGCTACACCTTC. It translates to CAWEQGHYGYTF. Full variable domain (missing parts from reference TRBV30 and TRBJ1-2): SQTIHQWPATLVQPVGSPLSLECTVEGTSNPNLYWYRQAAGRGLQLLFYSVGIGQISSEVPQNLSASRPQDRQFILSSKKLLLSDSGFYLCAWEQGHYGYTFGSGTRLTVV.

The chain links TRBV5-1 to TRBJ2-1; TRBD1 aligns across 11 bases. The CDR3 extends over 15 amino acids. CDR1 SGHRS and CDR2 YFSETQ come from the germline V gene. The junction had 8 bases not matched to a gene; V was cut back by 2 bases and J by 10 bases. CDR3 DNA: TGCGCCAGCAGCTTCGCCGGGACAGGGGGTTTCGAGCAGTTCTTC. Its protein is CASSFAGTGGFEQFF.

CDR3 nucleotide sequence: TGTGCCAGCAGTGAAGGGGGCGGGGGCACAGATACGCAGTATTTT. Its translation is CASSEGGGGTDTQYF. This chain links TRBV25-1 with TRBJ2-3; D possibly matches TRBD1 or TRBD2 (6 bases each). Looked up from germline, CDR1 is MGHDK and CDR2 is SYGVNS. V shed 2 bases and J shed 1 base, with 10 bases lying between them. CDR3 length equals 15 residues.

This chain links TRBV2 with TRBJ1-2, with 7 positions matching TRBD1. In germline, CDR1 is SNHLY, CDR2 FYNNEI. This CDR3 has 14 residues. V dropped 6 bases and J dropped 4; count of bases not matched to a gene: 8. CDR3 amino acids: CASRPGQNLYGYTF. The CDR3 DNA sequence: TGTGCCAGCAGGCCGGGACAGAACCTCTATGGCTACACCTTC.

The genes are TRBV7-9 and TRBJ2-2; D gene uncertain. The CDR3 has 14 amino acids. V gave up 4 bases and J gave up 5 bases, with 11 bases separating them. CDR1 SEHNR and CDR2 FQNEAQ come from the germline V gene (reference sequence). CDR3 amino acids: CASSYSGQTGELFF. Written as DNA, the CDR3 is TGTGCCAGCAGCTACTCAGGTCAAACCGGGGAGCTGTTTTTT.

The J gene is TRBJ2-3, the V gene TRBV4-3; a possible D gene is TRBD2 (5 bases). CDR3 length: 14 residues. Trimming shortened V by 0 bases and J by 8 bases, and 12 bases separated the two germline ends. CDR1 and CDR2 from the germline V gene are LGHNA and YSLEER. CDR3 sequence reads: CASSQDQTRGTQYF. The CDR3 nucleotides are TGCGCCAGCAGCCAAGATCAGACCCGGGGTACGCAGTATTTT.

This rearrangement joins TRBV18 to TRBJ1-2; possible D gene TRBD1, 5 bases. CDR1 is KGHSH, CDR2 LQKENI, per germline. Trimming took off 2 bases at V and 4 bases at J, with 11 bases between the two ends. The CDR3 spans 14 residues. The CDR3 spells CASSPSRAGYGYTF. CDR3 sequence (DNA): TGTGCCAGCTCACCATCCAGGGCGGGCTATGGCTACACCTTC.

V is TRBV7-6 and J is TRBJ2-5; D is unclear. Germline values: CDR1 SGHVS, CDR2 FNYEAQ. The CDR3 totals 11 residues. Trimming cost V 3 bases and J 6 bases, with 5 bases left between them. The chain's CDR3 is CASSFSQTQYF. CDR3 nucleotides: TGTGCCAGCAGCTTTTCCCAGACCCAGTACTTC.

The sample holds one count of this clone. V and J are TRBV5-4 and TRBJ2-2, with TRBD1 matching over 10 bases. The CDR3 is 16 residues long. Germline V lookup: CDR1 SGHNT, CDR2 YYREEE (reference sequence). Losses at the gene ends were 5 bases for V and 6 bases for J; bases not matched to a gene: 10. CDR3 nucleotides: TGTGCCAGCAGTCAGACAGGGGGCGTCTTTGCCGGGGAGCTGTTTTTT. Residues: CASSQTGGVFAGELFF.

The chain recombines TRBV11-2 with TRBJ2-1; D unclear. The germline V and J ends were trimmed by 0 bases and 2 bases, with 8 bases remaining between them. Germline-derived CDR1 and CDR2 are SGHAT and FQNNGV. This CDR3 is 15 amino acids long. The CDR3: CASSLERNPYNEQFF. CDR3 DNA: TGTGCCAGCAGCTTAGAGCGGAACCCCTACAATGAGCAGTTCTTC.

The chain is built from TRBV18 and TRBJ1-2, with 7 bases lining up with TRBD1. Looked up from germline, CDR1 is KGHSH and CDR2 is LQKENI. This CDR3 region has 16 residues. V was clipped by 3 bases and J by 4 bases; unmatched bases: 11. CDR3 loop: CASSPPTDRAGYGYTF. In DNA form, the CDR3 reads TGTGCCAGCTCACCCCCCACAGACAGGGCGGGCTATGGCTACACCTTC.

This clone has a single count. CDR3 in DNA: TGTGCCAGCAGCCACCCGGGACAGGGGGCGGATCGGGAGGGTGGGCAGTACTTC. It is translated as CASSHPGQGADREGGQYF. The chain carries TRBV5-4 and TRBJ2-7, with 12 nucleotides matching TRBD1. The CDR3 covers 18 residues. The germline V gene encodes CDR1 SGHNT and CDR2 YYREEE (reference sequence). The V gene end was trimmed by 4 bases and the J gene end by 9 bases; junction bases not matched to a gene: 20.

The chain couples TRBV7-9 to TRBJ2-3; D is perhaps TRBD1 or TRBD2 (5 bases each). With 2 bases removed from V and 0 bases from J, the gap between germline ends came to 6 bases. The CDR3 sequence is 14 residues long. Germline CDR1 and CDR2: SEHNR and FQNEAQ (reference sequence). The CDR3 region is CASSLWGSTDTQYF. CDR3 DNA sequence: TGTGCCAGCAGCTTATGGGGGAGCACAGATACGCAGTATTTT.

The V gene is TRBV5-1, the J gene TRBJ2-2, with TRBD2 identical over 8 bases. With 4 bases clipped from V and 0 bases from J, the junction kept 5 bases outside the gene matches. The length of the CDR3 is 16 residues. Germline lookup yields CDR1 SGHRS and CDR2 YFSETQ. The CDR3 DNA is TGCGCCAGCAGCCCATTTAGCGGGGCGAACACCGGGGAGCTGTTTTTT. This sequence encodes CASSPFSGANTGELFF.

The rearrangement uses TRBV7-2 and TRBJ2-3, with TRBD2 matching over 8 bases. The CDR3 consists of 17 residues. V shed 2 bases, J shed 0 bases, and the junction held 7 bases outside the gene matches. CDR1 SGHTA and CDR2 FQGNSA come from the germline V gene. This CDR3 is CASSLPYSGTSTDTQYF. As DNA, the CDR3 is TGTGCCAGCAGCTTACCTTATAGCGGGACCAGCACAGATACGCAGTATTTT.

This clone has just a few counts. CDR3 region: CASSIIHNEQFF. The CDR3 DNA follows: TGTGCCAGTAGTATAATCCACAATGAGCAGTTCTTC. The rearrangement links TRBV19 to TRBJ2-1; D gene ambiguous. The V gene lost 2 bases and the J gene lost 5 bases, with 4 bases spanning the gap. Germline loops: CDR1 LNHDA, CDR2 SQIVND (reference sequence). CDR3 length equals 12 residues.

The CDR3 nucleotides are TGTGCCAGCAGGCTAAATGTGAACACTGAAGCTTTCTTT. It specifies CASRLNVNTEAFF. The chain has TRBV28 and TRBJ1-1; D remains unclear. Germline V gene lookup returns CDR1 MDHEN and CDR2 SYDVKM. The CDR3 covers 13 residues. V lost 6 bases and J 0 bases, leaving 8 bases between the germline ends.

This sequence joins TRBV5-1 and TRBJ1-4, with TRBD1 as a possible D gene (5 bases). The CDR3 is 14 residues long. Trimming left V 4 bases short and J 6 bases short, with 13 bases between. The germline CDR1 and CDR2 sequences are SGHRS and YFSETQ. CDR3 nucleotide sequence: TGCGCCAGCAGCCCGGGTGGGACTGATGAAAAACTGTTTTTT. The encoded protein is CASSPGGTDEKLFF.